Reported below is one T cell receptor beta chain. Which antigen it targets is not known. Base quality data are lacking; no much larger clone is found one base away. The immunoSEQ Assay, a bias-controlled multiplex PCR, was used to amplify TCRbeta CDR3 regions from genomic DNA. Under the source paper's analysis protocol: Nucleated cell counts per sample were estimated from amplification of reference gene primers within the assay. To quantify the absolute abundance of each unique TCRbeta CDR3 rearrangement, sequence reads were collapsed and filtered. Productive Simpson clonality was computed per sample as the square root of Simpson's diversity index over productive rearrangements. The table comes from immuneACCESS by way of TCRdb, which keeps in-frame sequences with V and J called. Part of the clones is missing from these tables; in studies checked, under half for an unresolved V gene and the rest for unknown reasons. V, J and clone size are those of that table, while D and trimming were read from the DNA. The sample data list a few hundred thousand clones, and roughly 80% of these were observed just once. The ten largest clones add up to less than 6% of the sample.

The data are from a study of blood T cell repertoires in COVID-19 (dated by TCRdb to the early 2020s). About the investigation overall: Samples covering the acute and convalescent phases of COVID-19 were provided by collaborators in the United States, Italy and Spain. The prospective study material was composed of cDNA or gDNA derived from T cells, B-cell-depleted T cells, or PBMCs. Subjects who had been exposed to COVID-19, were actively infected with it, or had recovered from it provided the deeply sampled blood TCRbeta repertoires that made up the dataset. The repertoires were released in a freely available public database intended as a resource for research on the immune response to SARS-CoV-2. The samples were drawn from two sources: the first 160 participants of the ongoing ImmuneRACE study, and 1,000 to 1,500 subjects contributed by 6 global collaborators. A de-identified subject ID, COVID-19 status, age in years and sex were almost always included in the sample metadata. Where available, HLA class I and class II types were obtained from metadata supplied by the sample provider rather than from assay-based typing. Overall study results and their limits: How much clinical and demographic metadata was included differed by source and by participant, and the metadata was provided uncurated.

Participants in the prospective study were aged about 18 to 100 years, lived in under 30 United States geographic areas, and enrolled through a virtual design. In the prospective study, participants were assigned to cohorts based on the clinical history participants reported in a screening survey and a study questionnaire. For ImmuneRACE Cohort 3, a participant was defined as recovered based on two consecutive negative NP/OP PCR tests, clearance by a healthcare professional, or resolution of symptoms. In the prospective study, mobile phlebotomists collected whole blood, serum and a nasopharyngeal or oropharyngeal swab from each participant. Participants in the prospective study had the option to provide additional blood draws and questionnaires over an approximately 2-month period. Before DNA extraction, prospective study blood samples were shipped either frozen or at room temperature. The junction carries 15 bases between V and J, which are trimmed by 4 bases and 0 bases respectively. CDR1 and CDR2 were assigned from the germline V gene (reference sequence) as MNHEY and SMNVEV. There are 17 amino acids in the CDR3, from cysteine to phenylalanine inclusive. This entry keeps only the CDR3 DNA: 51 bases, framed from base 1.

The receptor's source is a woman between 45 and 65 years old who had recovered from COVID-19. Material: PBMCs or T cells enriched from blood (not recorded which). The chain uses TRBV27 and TRBJ2-2; the D gene is not confidently resolved. Here the CDR3 is given as CASSSGSGGTNTGELFF. In nucleotide form, the sequence is TGTGCCAGCAGTTCTGGATCCGGCGGAACGAACACCGGGGAGCTGTTTTTT.